The text below deals with one T cell receptor beta chain. This entry comes from a study of blood T cell repertoires in COVID-19. Repertoires were generated with immunoSEQ multiplex PCR, while TCRdb's copy carries only in-frame clones and drops some. The sample holds 220,000 or so clones, about 85% seen once. V gave up 2 bases and J gave up 4 bases; unmatched junction bases: 8. The germline V gene has CDR1 SGDLS and CDR2 YYNGEE. This CDR3 has 16 amino acids. The sample consisted of peripheral blood. The chain recombines TRBV9 with TRBJ1-4, with 7 bases lining up with TRBD1. This TCR derives from a man aged 45-65 years who had recovered from COVID-19. Written as DNA, the CDR3 is TGTGCCAGCAGCGTCGGGACAGACCTATATAATGAAAAACTGTTTTTT. This gives the protein CASSVGTDLYNEKLFF.